Included here is one T cell receptor beta chain sequence, with context. Which antigen it targets is not known. No base qualities exist here, and no much larger clone lies one base off it. In total, approximately 610 healthy bone marrow donors made up the cohort. Cohort members were all nominally healthy when sampled, although unrecorded immune exposures were likely present. The donor was CMV seropositive and belonged to the group of 250 to 300 seropositive cohort members. Every donor gave a peripheral blood sample, and the peripheral blood mononuclear cells from that sample were used for TCR beta sequencing. The Qiagen DNeasy Blood Extraction Kit was used to extract genomic DNA from the blood cell samples. This sample is part of a study of cytomegalovirus exposure and HLA in healthy donors (dated by TCRdb to between 2016 and 2019). Study-wide context: In an earlier analysis of roughly 590 of the donors, around 300 Gb of sequence data and about 110 million unique TCR beta sequences from some 170 million T cells were reported. About 300 gigabases of sequencing data and 70 million to 100 million unique TCR sequences were included in an early release covering about 700 HLA-typed donors. Of the roughly 400 genotyped donors, about 80% fell in the genetic ancestry cluster associated with self-reported Caucasian donors. The study aimed to test whether cataloging public T cell receptors could reveal signatures of past pathogen exposure. Using immunosequencing, the study profiled T cell repertoires from 666 subjects and related those repertoires to cytomegalovirus serostatus. Besides the first cohort of 666 subjects, a separate validation cohort made up of around 120 different subjects was used. High-throughput TCR immunosequencing, statistical association of individual TCRs with disease status, and machine learning were combined to predict cytomegalovirus infection status. To study patterns of TCR occurrence, a later analysis re-analyzed previously published TCR beta repertoires from 600 to 750 donors and added high-resolution HLA genotyping. In the later analysis, no new phenotypic data were used to find candidate immune exposures; instead, reliance was placed on TCR beta sequences and their occurrence across donors. An earlier analysis of approximately 500 of the donors applied high-throughput TCR beta sequencing to assess whether each TCR beta V gene segment acted as functional or pseudogenic. Donor age, sex, ethnicity and CMV serostatus were compiled alongside the repertoire data. In a later genetic analysis, genome-wide SNP genotypes for about 65% of the 666 donors were used, and that subset was treated as a discovery cohort. All discovery cohort repertoires had been generated using a single sequencing platform. HLA typing covered class I and class II loci at four-digit resolution. The number of donors typed differed by locus, with roughly 620-630 for A, B, C, DRB1 and DQB1, roughly 520 for DQA1, 606 for DPA1, and some 440 for DPB1. Several DR-DQ haplotypes were handled as single units for association and clustering, since linkage in the cohort was strong. Among under 450 genotyped donors of the cohort, an average of approximately 240,000 unique TCR beta nucleotide sequences were sequenced per donor, around a sixth of them non-productive. Results the study describes overall, beyond this receptor: Because HLA typing was unavailable for some donors at each locus, only the typed subset was used in association tests. While some public TCRs were present in many individuals, most TCR sequences turned up only very rarely across donors. A later analysis associated 17,000 or so TCR beta sequences with specific HLA alleles at a false discovery rate of 0.05. The earlier analysis of approximately 590 of the donors excluded some 15 rarely observed V segments, including chromosome 9 orphons, because counts were too low. A further reported finding was that TCR beta sequences accurately predicted the HLA-A and HLA-B alleles for most subjects in the first cohort. Cytomegalovirus status was reported to be diagnosed by the classifier with high specificity and sensitivity in both the original and validation cohorts. CMV serostatus was the only immune exposure information available for the cohort. Three of the identified cytomegalovirus-associated TCR beta chains were confirmed in vitro to be specific for cytomegalovirus antigens. A later analysis found that HLA-associated TCR beta chains were more clonally expanded and had lower generation probabilities than equally common non-associated chains. V-gene and J-gene trimming of TCR beta chains was associated with a missense DCLRE1C variant in a later genetic analysis, and the association was replicated in an independent cohort. Strong co-occurrence of HLA alleles, especially DR and DQ, made assigning TCR associations to individual alleles difficult. In this cohort, only TCR beta chains were sequenced, and detectable features were limited by the absence of alpha or paired-chain data. Sequencing depth was assumed to be roughly uniform across donors in the presence/absence analyses, though that assumption may not hold. A later analysis reported that several top co-occurrence clusters appeared linked to parvovirus B19, influenza, CMV and Epstein-Barr virus. In the study, 150 to 200 TCR beta chains were listed as associated with cytomegalovirus. According to a later analysis, most CMV-associated TCR beta chains appeared to be HLA-restricted, and the HLA associations seemed to be driven largely by CMV exposure. According to a later genetic analysis, donors in an Asian-associated ancestry cluster had fewer N-insertions in productive TCRs than the approximately 690-donor mean. It was suggested by the authors that the approach could potentially be generalized to other disease states and immunological phenotypes. In a later analysis, the rate of TCR association differed among HLA loci, with DRB1 alleles having the most associated TCRs and HLA-C alleles having the fewest. A cluster of highly shared sequence variants was judged likely to represent a technical artifact of the sequencing pipeline. Correlated functional status among segregating V segments might be attributable to linkage disequilibrium, but an unknown experimental factor could not be ruled out. An earlier analysis of 587 of the donors showed that most TCR beta V segments appeared in productive rearrangements either about 87% or about 30% of the time, which broadly matched IMGT annotations.

Library preparation used the immunoSEQ multiplex PCR assay. For the multiplex PCR, a mixture combining 60 forward primers for TCR Vbeta segments and 13 reverse primers for TCR Jbeta segments was used. A multiplex PCR assay on genomic DNA amplified the CDR3 region of rearranged TCR beta genes. The amplified TCR beta libraries were sequenced on the Illumina HiSeq System as 87-base-pair reads. The study's own analysis went as follows. Across the roughly 670 repertoires, a later analysis counted tens of millions of unique TCR beta chains, roughly 11 million of which were shared by at least two donors. Raw reads were error-corrected and collapsed into unique sequences with a nearest-neighbor algorithm that merged closely related sequences to remove PCR and sequencing errors. CDR3 sequences were aligned to IMGT reference sequences to assign V, D and J gene segments. For a sequence to be retained, a match of at least six nucleotides to both a V gene segment and a J gene segment was required. A rearrangement counted as productive if the CDR3 had no stop codons and remained in frame with V and J, and every other rearrangement counted as non-productive. Following IMGT convention, CDR3 was defined as the stretch from the second conserved V-encoded cysteine to the conserved J-encoded phenylalanine. Sequences without an unambiguous match to a single V gene segment were excluded from the earlier analysis of a few hundred of the donors. In an earlier analysis of several hundred of the donors, V segments were called functional above 56.7% productive rearrangements and were called segregating when the between-donor standard deviation exceeded 5%. A statistical classification framework was built for diagnosing cytomegalovirus status from the catalog of TCR beta chain sequences. In a later analysis, TCR nucleotide sequences were compared against IMGT/GENE-DB human TR gene sequences so that V and J genes could be assigned. A later analysis assigned CDR3 sequences and most-parsimonious VDJ recombination scenarios with the TCRdist pipeline. In a later analysis, every TCR beta chain was defined by the combination of its CDR3 amino acid sequence and its V-gene family, and reads without a unique V-gene family were dropped. To address suspected cross-contamination and a sequencing artifact, a later analysis removed a few hundred highly shared, low-generation-probability nucleotide sequences. In a later analysis, a clonal expansion index was calculated for each public chain from normalized within-repertoire ranks of inferred template counts. In a later analysis, generation probabilities were computed with a VDJ recombination model fitted to out-of-frame rearrangements, and the resulting probabilities were checked against IGoR. In a later analysis, hypergeometric tests were used to score TCR-TCR, TCR-HLA and TCR-CMV co-occurrence, with a repertoire-size bias correction applied to TCR pairs. In a later analysis, false discovery rates were estimated by permuting HLA or CMV assignments 20 times. In a later analysis, co-occurring TCRs were grouped with DBSCAN, and TCRdist sequence similarity was added when clustering was performed within HLA-allele-positive subsets. For co-occurrence clustering, repertoires with fewer than 30,000 or more than 120,000 public chains were excluded, along with about five repertoires with anomalous nucleotide sharing. TCRdb took over this immuneACCESS table, retaining in-frame rearrangements with V and J assigned. Such tables are incomplete; in checked studies, under half of the missing clones stem from an unresolved V gene, and the remainder is unexplained. The DNA gave D and trimming, while V, J and clone size come from that table. This sample lists over 60,000 clones; roughly four fifths were detected once. More than 7% of the sample rests with the top ten.

The material sequenced was PBMCs. This TCR was sampled from a woman in her twenties or thirties in good health and CMV-seropositive.

The nucleotides are TGCACCAGCCGGGAGGGAACCGGGGAGCTGTTTTTT. It is translated as CTSREGTGELFF. The chain links TRBV1 with TRBJ2-2; the D call TRBD2 from the table was never checked on the DNA. TRBV1 is a pseudogene segment. Inclusive of the bounding cysteine and phenylalanine, the CDR3 is 12 residues long. Just CDR3 DNA is preserved here, 36 bases in frame from base 1.